This entry lists 7 T cell receptor beta chains sequenced from one sample in a study of blood T cell repertoires in COVID-19. Sequenced by immunoSEQ multiplex PCR; TCRdb stores in-frame clones only, minus some. The sample has about 220,000 clones, about nine tenths seen once. What was sequenced was PBMCs or T cells enriched from blood (not recorded which). These TCRs come from a woman aged 40 to 50 with acute COVID-19.

The chain links TRBV12-3 or TRBV12-4 to TRBJ2-2; no reliable D call. The V gene lost 8 bases and the J gene lost 0 bases, with 7 bases spanning the gap. The CDR3 spans 13 residues. The DNA of the CDR3 is TGTGCCAGCTCCCTAACGAACACCGGGGAGCTGTTTTTT. Translation gives CASSLTNTGELFF.

The gene calls are TRBV28 and TRBJ1-1; TRBD1 is a possible D gene (5 bases). Trimming cost V 4 bases and J 4 bases, with 16 bases left between them. Germline-derived CDR1 and CDR2 are MDHEN and SYDVKM. CDR3 length equals 15 residues. CDR3 in amino acids: CASSWGTGLGTEAFF. The CDR3 DNA sequence: TGTGCCAGCAGTTGGGGTACAGGTCTTGGCACTGAAGCTTTCTTT.

The chain is built from TRBV18 and TRBJ1-1; maybe TRBD1 (5 bases). With 2 bases removed from V and 4 bases from J, the gap between germline ends came to 8 bases. CDR1 is KGHSH, CDR2 LQKENI, per germline. CDR3 size: 13 residues. CDR3: CASSPTRVTEAFF. The CDR3 DNA follows: TGTGCCAGCTCACCAACCAGGGTCACTGAAGCTTTCTTT.

V gene TRBV29-1 combines with J gene TRBJ2-1; TRBD2 agrees at 7 bases. The J segment lost 10 bases and the V segment lost 4 bases, leaving 4 bases of the junction unmatched. In germline, CDR1 is SQVTM, CDR2 ANQGSEA. The CDR3 is 11 residues long. CDR3 nucleotides: TGCAGCGTTGGGGGAGGGAACGAGCAGTTCTTC. Its protein is CSVGGGNEQFF.

This clone occurred a few times. The gene calls are TRBV5-4 and TRBJ1-4; the D is unclear. The CDR3 spans 13 residues. The V and J ends lost 7 bases and 7 bases respectively, with 14 bases between them. Per germline, CDR1 SGHNT and CDR2 YYREEE (reference sequence). This CDR3 reads CASARGHGEKLFF. For the CDR3, the DNA is TGTGCCAGCGCTCGTGGGCACGGTGAAAAACTGTTTTTT.

This chain uses TRBV6-5 with TRBJ2-2, with D possibly being TRBD2 (5 bases). This CDR3 spans 15 amino acids. The V end was cut by 2 bases, the J end by 3 bases, with 10 bases between. Per germline, CDR1 MNHEY and CDR2 SVGAGI. This CDR3 reads CASSYGGTHTGELFF. CDR3 coding DNA: TGTGCCAGCAGTTACGGAGGCACCCACACCGGGGAGCTGTTTTTT.

This chain joins TRBV19 and TRBJ1-4, with D unresolved. V was clipped by 4 bases and J by 7 bases, with 19 bases between them. CDR3 length: 16 residues. Germline CDR1 and CDR2: LNHDA and SQIVND (reference sequence). CDR3 nucleotide sequence: TGTGCCAGTAGTAATGCGGGAGGGAACAATTTTGAAAAACTGTTTTTT. The encoded protein is CASSNAGGNNFEKLFF.